This T cell receptor (beta chain) was recovered during a study of long-term antiretroviral therapy in people with HIV (dated by TCRdb to between 2021 and 2023). As for the study more broadly: The earliest samples were collected roughly a decade before the 2015 WHO recommendation for immediate ART, at a time when ART was usually postponed until CD4 counts fell. Whether ART initiation and durable HIV suppression were associated with changes in peripheral blood TRB repertoire composition and diversity was tested in a retrospective serial study. The cohort contributed about 200 cryopreserved PBMC samples from a few dozen adults with confirmed HIV infection, collected serially over a mean of around 6 years (range 1-12). Of the approximately 28 participants with HIV, 10 to 11 were female. Test extractions of a monoclonal T-cell line alongside approximately 34 polyclonal samples showed no cross-contamination during QIAcube processing.

What the authors observed across the whole study: Since PBMC availability was limited, sequencing covered only the TCR beta chain, with no alpha chain pairing. The samples were dated from about 2004 to 2018, and the ART regimens that were used may be less effective than current ART regimens. Starting ART was linked to a significant rise in TRB diversity, yet even with long-term ART the diversity remained significantly lower than in transplant donor controls. At every time point, the repertoire was dominated by expanded TRB clones first identified before ART initiation, although this dominance fluctuated and, in many PLHIV, declined after ART. No data were available on ART adherence, viral resistance or therapy changes, limiting inferences about post-ART repertoire changes. Narrower CDR3 length ranges were observed in HIV repertoires than in controls, and an antigen-experienced repertoire with only a slight naive shift after ART was suggested by the network structure. Because pre-ART samples had limited cell numbers, profiling was done on unsorted PBMC rather than on sorted CD4+ and CD8+ T cells.

The germline V gene (reference sequence) specifies MNHEY as CDR1 and SMNVEV as CDR2. The CDR3 contains 15 residues, cysteine and phenylalanine counted. This entry keeps only the CDR3 DNA: 45 bases, framed from base 1. After removal of 0 bases from V and 4 bases from J, the junction retains 4 bases not matched to a gene. The immunoSEQ hsTCRB v3.0 assay was used at survey level resolution to sequence the TRB variable region. TRB sequencing targeted a depth of roughly 40,000-55,000 T-cell genomes per sample. TRB libraries were pooled and sequenced on an Illumina MiSeq using a v3 150-cycle kit. Per the source publication's procedure: Repertoire analysis was run in R within a reproducible Nextflow workflow that covered QC, data transformation and analysis. LymphoSeq2, an R package for AIRR-Seq data exploration, was used to implement custom analyses. A handful of samples that yielded fewer than 5000 total TRB sequences were excluded, so that around 190 HIV repertoires were analyzed. Among the roughly 200 retained HIV repertoires, under 65 were collected before ART initiation and 129 after ART initiation. Repertoires were downsampled to 5000 TRB nucleotide sequences, with summary statistics averaged over 100 downsampling iterations. Only TRB sequences with CDR3 regions of at least seven amino acids were retained for analysis. A Shannon entropy-derived clonality score and the Gini coefficient were used to measure diversity. In the repertoire networks, any two of the top 5000 CDR3 amino acid sequences were linked whenever the two sequences differed by an edit distance of one. For TRB CDR3 amino acid sequences, GLIPH2 was used to predict antigen specificity groups and MHC restriction. CDR3 amino acid sequences were matched against VDJdb and McPAS-TCR to flag known CMV, EBV, HIV or tissue antigen associations. Pre-ART, post-ART and control groups were compared with Wilcoxon signed-rank tests and Holm-Bonferroni correction. Drawn from immuneACCESS, this table holds only the in-frame rearrangements with V and J called that TCRdb kept. Clones are partly lost; checked studies trace under half to an unresolved V gene and leave the rest unexplained. The V and J calls and clone size were taken over from that table, and D and trimming were inferred from the DNA. The table for this sample lists 35,000 to 40,000 clones; 75% to 90% of them were counted only once. The ten biggest clones cover roughly a tenth of the sample.

Regarding this clone: This clone's antigen is unknown. Qualities for individual bases were not recorded, and no much larger clone is one base off.

To be included, a participant needed at least one PBMC sample from before ART initiation plus at least two post-ART samples. All participants with HIV were treated in the United States of America. Cryopreserved samples of roughly 0.95-10 million PBMC were thawed and washed before DNA extraction. At the time of the earliest PBMC sample, participants with HIV were aged between roughly 20 and 54 years. Per participant, PBMC samples came from 1-4 timepoints prior to ART initiation and 2-8 timepoints following ART initiation, for a median of 7 samples. Serial HIV viral load, CD4+ T-cell count, ART history and demographic data were obtained for every participant. Using a Qiagen kit on a QIAcube, genomic DNA was extracted from unsorted PBMC, with samples processed in batches of 12.

The sequence derives from a man aged 18 to 29 with HIV. The V and J genes are TRBV27 and TRBJ1-1, with 8 junctional bases fitting TRBD1. The material sequenced was unsorted PBMCs, taken 2.2 years after starting antiretroviral therapy. CDR3 region: CASSLSQDRATEAFF. In nucleotide form, the sequence is TGTGCCAGCAGTTTATCTCAGGACAGGGCCACTGAAGCTTTCTTT.